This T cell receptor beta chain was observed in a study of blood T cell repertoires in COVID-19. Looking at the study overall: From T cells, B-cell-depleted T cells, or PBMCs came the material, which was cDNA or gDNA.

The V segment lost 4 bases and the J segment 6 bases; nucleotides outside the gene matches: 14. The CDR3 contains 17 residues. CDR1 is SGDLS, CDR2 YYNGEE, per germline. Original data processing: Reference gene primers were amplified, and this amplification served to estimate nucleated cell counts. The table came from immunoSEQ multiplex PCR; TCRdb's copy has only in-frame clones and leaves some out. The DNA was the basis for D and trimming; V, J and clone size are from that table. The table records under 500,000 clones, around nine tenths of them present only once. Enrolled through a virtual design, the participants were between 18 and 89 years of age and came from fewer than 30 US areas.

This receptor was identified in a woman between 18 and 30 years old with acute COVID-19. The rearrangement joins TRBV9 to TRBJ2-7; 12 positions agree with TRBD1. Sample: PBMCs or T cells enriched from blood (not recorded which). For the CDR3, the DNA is TGTGCCAGCAGCTTACCGCCGGGACAGGGGGCCCCCTTCGAGCAGTACTTC. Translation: CASSLPPGQGAPFEQYF.